The 21 T cell receptor beta chains below come from one sample, sequenced in a study of cytomegalovirus exposure and HLA in healthy donors. PCR was performed using 60 Vbeta and 13 Jbeta primers. Libraries were prepared by immunoSEQ multiplex PCR; TCRdb keeps only in-frame clonotypes and omits some of them. This sample has approximately 200,000 clones, with approximately 84% found just once. Sequencing was performed on PBMCs. These receptors all stem from a boy between 5 and 17 years old in good health and CMV-seronegative.

The J gene is TRBJ2-1, the V gene TRBV2; 11 bases are shared with TRBD2. The CDR3 has 17 residues. J lost 0 bases, V lost 3 bases, and 4 bases had no gene match. CDR1 is SNHLY, CDR2 FYNNEI, per germline. The CDR3 region has the DNA TGTGCCAGCAGTGAGGGACTAGCGGCTAGCTCCTACAATGAGCAGTTCTTC. Translating it yields CASSEGLAASSYNEQFF.

The chain employs TRBV4-1 and TRBJ2-7; D uncertain. V lost 4 bases, J lost 3 bases, and 19 bases lay in between. This CDR3 comprises 16 residues. Germline assignment: CDR1 MGHRA and CDR2 YSYEKL. The DNA for the CDR3 is TGCGCCAGCAGCCCTTCCTTTTCGGGTCGCATCTACGAGCAGTACTTC. Translated, it gives CASSPSFSGRIYEQYF.

The J gene is TRBJ2-7, the V gene TRBV18, with 8 positions matching TRBD2. V trimming: 6 bases; J trimming: 2 bases; junction bases outside the gene matches: 9. This CDR3 comprises 15 residues. CDR1 and CDR2 from the germline V gene are KGHSH and LQKENI. The CDR3 spells CASSREGRGPYEQYF. The CDR3 nucleotides read TGTGCCAGCTCCCGGGAGGGTCGGGGTCCCTACGAGCAGTACTTC.

The chain employs TRBV5-1 and TRBJ2-7; no clear D gene. The CDR3 sequence is 14 residues long. V was cut by 2 bases and J by 6 bases, with 15 bases left in between. Germline V gives CDR1 SGHRS, CDR2 YFSETQ. CDR3 amino acids: CASSFAPPPLEQYF. CDR3 DNA sequence: TGCGCCAGCAGCTTCGCGCCTCCCCCCCTCGAGCAGTACTTC. The complete variable domain, with remaining parts taken from reference TRBV5-1 and TRBJ2-7, reads KAGVTQTPRYLIKTRGQQVTLSCSPISGHRSVSWYQQTPGQGLQFLFEYFSETQRNKGNFPGRFSGRQFSNSRSEMNVSTLELGDSALYLCASSFAPPPLEQYFGPGTRLTVT.

The genes are TRBV5-1 and TRBJ1-5, with D possibly matching TRBD1 (5 bases). CDR3 size: 13 residues. V lost 5 bases and J 5 bases, leaving 11 bases between the germline ends. CDR1 is SGHRS and CDR2 is YFSETQ in the germline V gene. The CDR3 DNA reads as TGCGCCAGCAGTTGGGGGGTGGATCAGCCCCAGCATTTT. Amino acid sequence: CASSWGVDQPQHF.

The chain uses TRBV7-8 and TRBJ1-6; D is perhaps TRBD1 (6 bases). With 3 bases removed from V and 9 bases from J, the gap between germline ends came to 21 bases. The CDR3 contains 17 residues. Germline lookup yields CDR1 SGHVS and CDR2 FQNEAQ. The CDR3, as DNA: TGTGCCAGCAGCTTGAAGGGGGGGTTCGTCCTTAGTTCACCCCTCCACTTT. This encodes CASSLKGGFVLSSPLHF.

The J gene is TRBJ2-2, the V gene TRBV19, with D uncertain. With 3 bases removed from V and 4 bases from J, the gap between germline ends came to 15 bases. The CDR3 runs 16 residues. Germline CDR1 and CDR2: LNHDA and SQIVND (reference sequence). This CDR3 reads CASSMFVVVPTGELFF. The CDR3 nucleotides read TGTGCCAGTAGTATGTTTGTCGTTGTCCCCACCGGGGAGCTGTTTTTT.

This chain joins TRBV27 and TRBJ1-1; D remains unclear. V was cut by 5 bases and J by 5 bases, with 18 bases left in between. The CDR3 is 15 residues long. CDR1 MNHEY and CDR2 SMNVEV come from the germline V gene (reference sequence). This chain's CDR3 is CASSRQGWSATEAFF. CDR3 coding DNA: TGTGCCAGCAGTCGCCAAGGTTGGAGTGCGACTGAAGCTTTCTTT.

The chain carries TRBV30 and TRBJ1-4; possible D gene TRBD1, 5 bases. Germline V lookup: CDR1 GTSNPN, CDR2 SVGIG (reference sequence). The CDR3 length is 14 residues. V dropped 2 bases and J dropped 7 bases, with 14 bases sitting between them. The CDR3: CAWSPGLGGEKLFF. The CDR3 DNA is TGTGCCTGGAGTCCGGGGTTGGGGGGTGAAAAACTGTTTTTT. The full variable domain, with the rest looked up from reference TRBV30 and TRBJ1-4, is SQTIHQWPATLVQPVGSPLSLECTVEGTSNPNLYWYRQAAGRGLQLLFYSVGIGQISSEVPQNLSASRPQDRQFILSSKKLLLSDSGFYLCAWSPGLGGEKLFFGSGTQLSVL.

The chain has TRBV27 and TRBJ2-7, with 10 bases aligning to TRBD1. Losses at the gene ends were 6 bases for V and 9 bases for J; bases not matched to a gene: 11. This CDR3 comprises 14 residues. CDR1 and CDR2 from the germline V gene are MNHEY and SMNVEV (reference sequence). The CDR3 sequence: CASRSGTGDKGQYF. DNA of the CDR3: TGTGCCAGCAGATCCGGGACAGGGGATAAGGGGCAGTACTTC.

This chain links TRBV5-1 with TRBJ2-1, with D tentatively TRBD2 (7 bases). CDR3 length equals 15 residues. Looked up from germline, CDR1 is SGHRS and CDR2 is YFSETQ. The germline V and J ends were trimmed by 1 base and 5 bases, with 13 bases remaining between them. The CDR3 protein is CASSLSGGGHNEQFF. The CDR3 nucleotides read TGCGCCAGCAGCTTGAGTGGGGGGGGCCACAATGAGCAGTTCTTC.

This clone appeared a few times. The rearrangement links TRBV7-8 to TRBJ2-1; 13 bases fit TRBD2. The germline V gene has CDR1 SGHVS and CDR2 FQNEAQ. V trimming: 4 bases; J trimming: 9 bases; junction bases outside the gene matches: 15. This CDR3 spans 18 amino acids. This CDR3 is CASSYPRLAGGSTGEQFF. As DNA, the CDR3 is TGTGCCAGCAGCTACCCTCGACTAGCGGGAGGTAGTACGGGTGAGCAGTTCTTC.

This rearrangement joins TRBV7-9 to TRBJ2-7; possible D gene TRBD1, 6 bases. The CDR3 extends over 16 amino acids. CDR1 and CDR2 (germline): SEHNR, FQNEAQ (reference sequence). V shed 4 bases and J shed 2 bases, with 18 bases lying between them. CDR3 protein: CASSSLDRNDPYEQYF. CDR3 sequence (DNA): TGTGCCAGCAGCTCCCTGGACAGAAACGACCCCTACGAGCAGTACTTC.

The gene calls are TRBV19 and TRBJ1-5; D is uncertain. The CDR3 covers 14 residues. The germline gives CDR1 LNHDA, CDR2 SQIVND (reference sequence). V was clipped by 6 bases and J by 4 bases, with 13 bases between them. CDR3 sequence reads: CASRDPGRNQPQHF. CDR3 nucleotide sequence: TGTGCCAGTAGAGATCCGGGGAGGAATCAGCCCCAGCATTTT.

The chain is built from TRBV6-5 and TRBJ1-1; 8 bases are a match to TRBD1. This CDR3 spans 14 amino acids. The junction had 7 bases not matched to a gene; V was cut back by 5 bases and J by 5 bases. Per germline, CDR1 MNHEY and CDR2 SVGAGI. The CDR3 region is CASSLGQGATEAFF. The DNA of the CDR3 is TGTGCCAGCAGTCTCGGGCAGGGGGCTACTGAAGCTTTCTTT.

V and J are TRBV7-3 and TRBJ2-1; 7 bases align to TRBD1. The germline V gene has CDR1 SGHTA and CDR2 FQGTGA. J lost 9 bases, V lost 3 bases, and 5 bases had no gene match. The CDR3 has 13 residues. As DNA, the CDR3 is TGTGCCAGCAGCTTTACAGGGGCGGGTGAGCAGTTCTTC. Encoded protein: CASSFTGAGEQFF.

V gene TRBV6-6 combines with J gene TRBJ2-5, with 8 bases that match TRBD2. Germline assignment: CDR1 MNHNY and CDR2 SVGAGI (reference sequence). The CDR3 runs 15 residues. V was clipped by 4 bases and J by 1 base; unmatched bases: 5. CDR3 in amino acids: CASSSQGLAQETQYF. The CDR3 coding sequence is TGTGCCAGCAGTTCCCAAGGACTAGCCCAAGAGACCCAGTACTTC.

The J gene is TRBJ2-3, the V gene TRBV11-2, with D possibly being TRBD1 (6 bases). Germline lookup yields CDR1 SGHAT and CDR2 FQNNGV. Trimming cost V 7 bases and J 4 bases, with 21 bases left between them. The CDR3 has 16 amino acids. The CDR3 protein is CASNPVRDTWADTQYF. CDR3 in DNA: TGTGCCAGCAACCCGGTCCGGGACACATGGGCAGATACGCAGTATTTT.

The CDR3 spells CASLPSGGSTDTQYF. CDR3 in DNA: TGCGCCAGCCTACCTTCAGGGGGCAGCACAGATACGCAGTATTTT. This chain links TRBV5-1 with TRBJ2-3; 8 bases align to TRBD1. Per germline, CDR1 SGHRS and CDR2 YFSETQ. CDR3 size: 15 residues. J gave up 0 bases and V 7 bases, and 7 bases lay outside the gene matches.

This rearrangement joins TRBV10-3 to TRBJ1-1; D uncertain. V was pared by 6 bases and J by 0 bases, with 8 bases between. CDR3 length equals 13 residues. Germline CDR1 and CDR2: ENHRY and SYGVKD. In nucleotides, the CDR3 is TGTGCCATCAGCTGGGCCGTGAACACTGAAGCTTTCTTT. Its translation is CAISWAVNTEAFF.

This chain connects TRBV7-8 to TRBJ1-5; D not resolved. This CDR3 spans 14 amino acids. Germline values: CDR1 SGHVS, CDR2 FQNEAQ. Trimming removed 2 bases at V and 3 bases at J, with 8 bases between. CDR3 loop: CASSLSGTNQPQHF. CDR3 bases: TGTGCCAGCAGCTTAAGTGGCACCAATCAGCCCCAGCATTTT.